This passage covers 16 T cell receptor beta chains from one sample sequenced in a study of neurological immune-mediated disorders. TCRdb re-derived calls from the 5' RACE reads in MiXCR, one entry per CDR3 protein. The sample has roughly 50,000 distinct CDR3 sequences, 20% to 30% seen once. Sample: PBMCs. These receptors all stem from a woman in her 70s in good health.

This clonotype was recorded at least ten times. CDR3 in DNA: TGTGCCAGCAGTTCCCCGACTAGCGGGAATTGGGCCGGGGAGCTGTTTTTT. It yields the protein CASSSPTSGNWAGELFF. This chain uses TRBV6-6 with TRBJ2-2, with 11 nucleotides matching TRBD2. Germline values: CDR1 MNHNY, CDR2 SVGAGI (reference sequence). CDR3 length: 17 residues. The junction had 10 bases not matched to a gene; V was cut back by 4 bases and J by 6 bases.

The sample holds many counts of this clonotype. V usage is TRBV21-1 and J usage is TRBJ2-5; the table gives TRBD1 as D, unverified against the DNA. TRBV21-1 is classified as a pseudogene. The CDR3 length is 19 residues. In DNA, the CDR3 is TGTGCCAGCAGCAAAACCCCACAGAGGGGACAGGGGGTGATCTTCGCCCAGTACTTC. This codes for CASSKTPQRGQGVIFAQYF.

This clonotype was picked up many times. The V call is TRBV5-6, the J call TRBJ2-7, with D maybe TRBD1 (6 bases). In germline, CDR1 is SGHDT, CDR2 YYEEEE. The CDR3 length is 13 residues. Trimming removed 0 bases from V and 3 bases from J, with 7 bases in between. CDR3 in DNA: TGTGCCAGCAGCTTGGGGACAGTCTACGAGCAGTACTTC. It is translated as CASSLGTVYEQYF.

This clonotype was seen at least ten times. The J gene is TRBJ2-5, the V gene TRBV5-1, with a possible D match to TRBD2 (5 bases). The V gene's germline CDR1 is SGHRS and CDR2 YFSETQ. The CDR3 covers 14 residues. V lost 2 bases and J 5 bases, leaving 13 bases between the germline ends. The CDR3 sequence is CASSFGPTGETQYF. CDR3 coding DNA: TGCGCCAGCAGCTTCGGTCCAACGGGGGAGACCCAGTACTTC.

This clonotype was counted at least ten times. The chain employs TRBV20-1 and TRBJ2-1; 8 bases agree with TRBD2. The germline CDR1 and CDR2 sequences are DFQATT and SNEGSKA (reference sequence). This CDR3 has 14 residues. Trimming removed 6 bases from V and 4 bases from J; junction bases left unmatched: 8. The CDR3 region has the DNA TGCAGTGCAGACCCGGGACTAGGGTACAATGAGCAGTTCTTC. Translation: CSADPGLGYNEQFF.

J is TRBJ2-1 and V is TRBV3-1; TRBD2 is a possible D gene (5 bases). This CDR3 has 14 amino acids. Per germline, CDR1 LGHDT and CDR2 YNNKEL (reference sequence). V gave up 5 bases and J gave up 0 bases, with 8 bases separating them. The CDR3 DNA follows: TGTGCCAGCAGCGTGGGGAGCTCCTACAATGAGCAGTTCTTC. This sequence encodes CASSVGSSYNEQFF.

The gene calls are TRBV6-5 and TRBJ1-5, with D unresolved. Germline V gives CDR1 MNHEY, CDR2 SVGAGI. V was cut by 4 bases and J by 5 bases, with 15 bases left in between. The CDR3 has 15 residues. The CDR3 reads CASSSSVARDQPQHF. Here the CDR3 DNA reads TGTGCCAGCAGTTCCTCGGTGGCGCGGGATCAGCCCCAGCATTTT.

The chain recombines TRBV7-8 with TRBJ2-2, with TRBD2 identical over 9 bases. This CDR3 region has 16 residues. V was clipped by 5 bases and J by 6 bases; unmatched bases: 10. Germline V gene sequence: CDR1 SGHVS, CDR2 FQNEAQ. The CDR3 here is CASSAAGGSEPGELFF. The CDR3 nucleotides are TGTGCCAGCAGCGCAGCGGGGGGCTCAGAACCCGGGGAGCTGTTTTTT.

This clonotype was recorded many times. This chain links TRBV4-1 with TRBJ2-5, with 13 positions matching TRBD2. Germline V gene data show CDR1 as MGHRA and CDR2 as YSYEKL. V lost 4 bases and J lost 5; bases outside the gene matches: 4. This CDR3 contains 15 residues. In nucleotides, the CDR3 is TGCGCCAGCAGCCGAGGACTAGCGGGAGATGAGACCCAGTACTTC. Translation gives CASSRGLAGDETQYF.

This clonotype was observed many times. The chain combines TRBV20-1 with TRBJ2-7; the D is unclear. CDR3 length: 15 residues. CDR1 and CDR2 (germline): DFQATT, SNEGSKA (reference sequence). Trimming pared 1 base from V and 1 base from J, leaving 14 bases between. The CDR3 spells CSARVSARLSYEQYF. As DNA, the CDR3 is TGCAGTGCTAGAGTAAGCGCCCGGTTATCCTACGAGCAGTACTTC.

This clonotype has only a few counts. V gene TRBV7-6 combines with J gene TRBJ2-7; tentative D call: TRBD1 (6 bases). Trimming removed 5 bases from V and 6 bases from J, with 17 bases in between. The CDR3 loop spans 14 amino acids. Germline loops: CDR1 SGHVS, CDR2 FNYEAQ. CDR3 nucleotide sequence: TGTGCCAGCAGCCCTCGGACAGAGACATCCGAGCAGTACTTC. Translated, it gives CASSPRTETSEQYF.

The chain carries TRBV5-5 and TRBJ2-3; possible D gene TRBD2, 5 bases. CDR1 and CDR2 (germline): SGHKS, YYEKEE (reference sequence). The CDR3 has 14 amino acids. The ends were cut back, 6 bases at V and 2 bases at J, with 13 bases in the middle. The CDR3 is CASKAGVATDTQYF. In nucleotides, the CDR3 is TGTGCCAGCAAAGCCGGGGTAGCCACAGATACGCAGTATTTT.

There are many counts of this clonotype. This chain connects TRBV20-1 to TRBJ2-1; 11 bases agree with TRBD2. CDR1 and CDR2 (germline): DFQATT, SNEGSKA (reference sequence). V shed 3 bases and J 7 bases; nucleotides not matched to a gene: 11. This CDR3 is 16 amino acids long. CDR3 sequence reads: CSASVAGGPRRNEQFF. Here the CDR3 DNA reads TGCAGTGCTAGCGTAGCGGGAGGGCCTCGACGGAATGAGCAGTTCTTC.

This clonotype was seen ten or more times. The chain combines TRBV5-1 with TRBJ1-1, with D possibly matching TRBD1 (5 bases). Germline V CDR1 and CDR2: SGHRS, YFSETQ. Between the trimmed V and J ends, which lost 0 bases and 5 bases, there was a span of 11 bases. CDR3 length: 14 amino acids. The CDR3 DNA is TGCGCCAGCAGCTTGGATCAGGGTGGTACTGAAGCTTTCTTT. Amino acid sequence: CASSLDQGGTEAFF. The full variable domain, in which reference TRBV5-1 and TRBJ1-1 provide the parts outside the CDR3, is KAGVTQTPRYLIKTRGQQVTLSCSPISGHRSVSWYQQTPGQGLQFLFEYFSETQRNKGNFPGRFSGRQFSNSRSEMNVSTLELGDSALYLCASSLDQGGTEAFFGQGTRLTVV.

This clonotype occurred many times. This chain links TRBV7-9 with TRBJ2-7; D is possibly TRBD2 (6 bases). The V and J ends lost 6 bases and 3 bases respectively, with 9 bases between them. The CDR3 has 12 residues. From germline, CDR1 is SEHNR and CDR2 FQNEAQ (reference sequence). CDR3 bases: TGTGCCAGCAGTCGGGACTTCTACGAGCAGTACTTC. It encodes CASSRDFYEQYF.

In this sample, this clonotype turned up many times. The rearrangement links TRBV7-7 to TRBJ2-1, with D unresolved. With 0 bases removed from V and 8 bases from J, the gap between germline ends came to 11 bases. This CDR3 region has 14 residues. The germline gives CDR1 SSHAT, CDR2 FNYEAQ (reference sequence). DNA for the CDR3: TGTGCCAGCAGCTTAGCCGTCCACGGCGATGAGCAGTTCTTC. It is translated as CASSLAVHGDEQFF.